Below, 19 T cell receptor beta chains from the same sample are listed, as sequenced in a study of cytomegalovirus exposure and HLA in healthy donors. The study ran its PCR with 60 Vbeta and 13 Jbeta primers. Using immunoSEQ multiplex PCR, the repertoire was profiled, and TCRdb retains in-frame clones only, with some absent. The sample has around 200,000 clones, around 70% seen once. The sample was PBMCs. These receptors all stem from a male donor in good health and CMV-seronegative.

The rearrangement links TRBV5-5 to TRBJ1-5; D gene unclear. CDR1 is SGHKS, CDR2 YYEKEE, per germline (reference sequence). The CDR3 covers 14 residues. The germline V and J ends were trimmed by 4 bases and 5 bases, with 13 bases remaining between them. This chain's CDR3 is CASSLDSTYQPQHF. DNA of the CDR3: TGTGCCAGCAGCCTAGATAGTACCTATCAGCCCCAGCATTTT.

The CDR3 sequence is CASRDGGERYGYTF. The CDR3, as DNA: TGTGCCAGCCGCGACGGGGGAGAACGGTATGGCTACACCTTC. The chain has TRBV28 and TRBJ1-2, with a weak D call TRBD1 (5 bases). Germline V gene sequence: CDR1 MDHEN, CDR2 SYDVKM. V lost 8 bases to trimming and J lost 5 bases, with 18 bases between them. The length of the CDR3 is 14 residues.

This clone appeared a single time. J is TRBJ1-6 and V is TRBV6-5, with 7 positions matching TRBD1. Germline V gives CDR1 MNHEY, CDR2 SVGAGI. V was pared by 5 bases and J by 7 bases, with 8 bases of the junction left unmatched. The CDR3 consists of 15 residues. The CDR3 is CASSLSGQLNSPLHF. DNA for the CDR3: TGTGCCAGCAGTCTATCGGGACAGCTGAATTCACCCCTCCACTTT.

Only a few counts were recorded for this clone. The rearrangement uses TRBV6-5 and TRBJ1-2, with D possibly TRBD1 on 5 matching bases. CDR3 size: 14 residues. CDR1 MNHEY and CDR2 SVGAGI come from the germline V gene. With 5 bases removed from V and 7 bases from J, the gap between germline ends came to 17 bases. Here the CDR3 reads CASSEIPTDGGYTF. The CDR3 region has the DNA TGTGCCAGCAGTGAAATCCCGACAGATGGTGGCTACACCTTC.

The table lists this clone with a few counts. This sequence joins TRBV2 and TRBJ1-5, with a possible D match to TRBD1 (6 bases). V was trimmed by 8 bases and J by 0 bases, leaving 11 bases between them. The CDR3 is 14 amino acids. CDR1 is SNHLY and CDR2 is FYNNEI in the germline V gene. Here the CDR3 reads CASRRDISNQPQHF. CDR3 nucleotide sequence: TGTGCCAGCCGCCGGGACATTAGCAATCAGCCCCAGCATTTT.

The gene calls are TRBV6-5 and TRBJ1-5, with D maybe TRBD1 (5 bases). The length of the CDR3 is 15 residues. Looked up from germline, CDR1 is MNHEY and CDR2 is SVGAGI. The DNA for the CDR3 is TGTCCTCAGCAGGCCCCAGGGCCCAGCAATCAGCCCCAGCATTTT. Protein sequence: CPQQAPGPSNQPQHF.

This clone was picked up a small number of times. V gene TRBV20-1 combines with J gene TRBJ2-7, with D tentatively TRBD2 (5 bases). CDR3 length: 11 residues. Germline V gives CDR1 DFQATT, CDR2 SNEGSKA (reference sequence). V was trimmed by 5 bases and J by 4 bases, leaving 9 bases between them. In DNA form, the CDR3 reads TGCAGTGCTCAGAGGGAATACGAGCAGTACTTC. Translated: CSAQREYEQYF.

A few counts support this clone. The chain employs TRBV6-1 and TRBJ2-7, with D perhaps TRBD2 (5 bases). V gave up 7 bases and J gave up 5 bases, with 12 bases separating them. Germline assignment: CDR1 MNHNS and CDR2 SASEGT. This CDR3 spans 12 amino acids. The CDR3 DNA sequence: TGTGCCAGCAACCTCCGAGGGAACGAGCAGTACTTC. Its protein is CASNLRGNEQYF.

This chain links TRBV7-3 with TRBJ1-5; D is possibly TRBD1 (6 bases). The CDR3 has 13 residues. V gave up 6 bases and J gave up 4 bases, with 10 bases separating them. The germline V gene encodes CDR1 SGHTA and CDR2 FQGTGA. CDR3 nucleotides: TGTGCCAGCAGTTACGACAGGAATCAGCCCCAGCATTTT. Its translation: CASSYDRNQPQHF. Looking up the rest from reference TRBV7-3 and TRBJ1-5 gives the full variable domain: GAGVSQTPSNKVTEKGKYVELRCDPISGHTALYWYRQSLGQGPEFLIYFQGTGAADDSGLPNDRFFAVRPEGSVSTLKIQRTERGDSAVYLCASSYDRNQPQHFGDGTRLSIL.

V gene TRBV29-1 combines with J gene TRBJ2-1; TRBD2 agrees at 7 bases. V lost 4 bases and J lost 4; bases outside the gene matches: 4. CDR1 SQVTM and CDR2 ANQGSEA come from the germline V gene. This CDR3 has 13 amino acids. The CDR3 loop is CSVAGGSYNEQFF. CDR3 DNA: TGCAGCGTTGCAGGCGGGAGTTACAATGAGCAGTTCTTC.

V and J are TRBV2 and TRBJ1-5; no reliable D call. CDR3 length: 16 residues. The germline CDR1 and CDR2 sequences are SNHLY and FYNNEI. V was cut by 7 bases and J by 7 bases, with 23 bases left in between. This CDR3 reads CASTEGVGGERQPQHF. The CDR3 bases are TGTGCCAGCACCGAAGGTGTAGGCGGGGAAAGACAGCCCCAGCATTTT.

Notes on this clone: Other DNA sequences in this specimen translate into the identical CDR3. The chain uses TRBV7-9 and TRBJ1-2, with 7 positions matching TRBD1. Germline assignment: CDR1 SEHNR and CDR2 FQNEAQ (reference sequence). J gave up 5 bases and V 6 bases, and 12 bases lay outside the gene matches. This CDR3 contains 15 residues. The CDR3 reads CASSHGTASGYGYTF. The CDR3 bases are TGTGCCAGCAGTCATGGGACAGCTTCTGGGTATGGCTACACCTTC.

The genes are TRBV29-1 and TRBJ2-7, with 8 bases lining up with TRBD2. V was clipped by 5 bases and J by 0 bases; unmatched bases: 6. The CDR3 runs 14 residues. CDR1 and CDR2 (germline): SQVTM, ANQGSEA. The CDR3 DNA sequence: TGCAGCGTTTCGCAGGGGACTAGCTCCTACGAGCAGTACTTC. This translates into CSVSQGTSSYEQYF.

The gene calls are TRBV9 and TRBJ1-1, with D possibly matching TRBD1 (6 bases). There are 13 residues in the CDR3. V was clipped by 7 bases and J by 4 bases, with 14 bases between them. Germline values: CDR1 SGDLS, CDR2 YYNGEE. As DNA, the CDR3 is TGTGCCAGCGCCCGCAGCAGGGGCACTGAAGCTTTCTTT. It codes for CASARSRGTEAFF. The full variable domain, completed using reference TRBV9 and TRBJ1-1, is DSGVTQTPKHLITATGQRVTLRCSPRSGDLSVYWYQQSLDQGLQFLIQYYNGEERAKGNILERFSAQQFPDLHSELNLSSLELGDSALYFCASARSRGTEAFFGQGTRLTVV.

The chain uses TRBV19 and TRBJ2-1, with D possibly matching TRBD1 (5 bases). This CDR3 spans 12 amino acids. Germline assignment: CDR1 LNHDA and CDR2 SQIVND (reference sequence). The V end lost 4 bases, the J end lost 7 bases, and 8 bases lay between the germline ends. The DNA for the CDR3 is TGTGCCAGTAGTACCAACAGGAATGAGCAGTTCTTC. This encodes CASSTNRNEQFF.

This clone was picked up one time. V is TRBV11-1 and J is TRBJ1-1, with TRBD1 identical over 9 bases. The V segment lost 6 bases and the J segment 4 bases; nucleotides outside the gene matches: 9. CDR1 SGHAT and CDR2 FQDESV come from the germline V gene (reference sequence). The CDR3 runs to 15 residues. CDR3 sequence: CASRDRGQIGTEAFF. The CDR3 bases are TGTGCCAGCAGGGACAGGGGACAGATAGGCACTGAAGCTTTCTTT.

As DNA, the CDR3 is TGTGCCAGCAGCTTAGTGGGCGGGGGTGGGACAGATACGCAGTATTTT. This translates into CASSLVGGGGTDTQYF. The chain uses TRBV11-2 and TRBJ2-3, with 7 bases aligning to TRBD2. This CDR3 spans 16 amino acids. Trimming cost V 1 base and J 3 bases; bases outside gene matches: 7. Germline CDR1 and CDR2: SGHAT and FQNNGV.

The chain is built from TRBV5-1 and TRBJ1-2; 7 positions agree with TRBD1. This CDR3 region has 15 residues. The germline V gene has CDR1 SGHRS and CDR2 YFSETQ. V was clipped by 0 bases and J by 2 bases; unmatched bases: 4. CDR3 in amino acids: CASSLGDRVNYGYTF. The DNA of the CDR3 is TGCGCCAGCAGCTTGGGAGACAGGGTAAACTATGGCTACACCTTC.

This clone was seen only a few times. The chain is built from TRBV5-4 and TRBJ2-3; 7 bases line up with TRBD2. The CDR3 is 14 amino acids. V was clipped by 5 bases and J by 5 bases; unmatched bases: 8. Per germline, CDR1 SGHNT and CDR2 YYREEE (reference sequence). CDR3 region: CASSGLAVGDTQYF. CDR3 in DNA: TGTGCCAGCAGTGGGCTAGCGGTCGGAGATACGCAGTATTTT.